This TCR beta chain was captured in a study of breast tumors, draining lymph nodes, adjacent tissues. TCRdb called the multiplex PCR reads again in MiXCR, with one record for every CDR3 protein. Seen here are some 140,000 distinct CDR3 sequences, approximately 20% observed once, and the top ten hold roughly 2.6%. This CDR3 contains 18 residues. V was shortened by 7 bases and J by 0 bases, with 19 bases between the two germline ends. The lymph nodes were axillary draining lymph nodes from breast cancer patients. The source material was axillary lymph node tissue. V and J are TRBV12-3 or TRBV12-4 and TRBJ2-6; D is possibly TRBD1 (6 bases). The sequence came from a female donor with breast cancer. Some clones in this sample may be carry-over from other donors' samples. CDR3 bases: TGTGCCAGCACTATCACAGGGCTAGCCGCCTCTGGGGCCAACGTCCTGACTTTC. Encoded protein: CASTITGLAASGANVLTF.